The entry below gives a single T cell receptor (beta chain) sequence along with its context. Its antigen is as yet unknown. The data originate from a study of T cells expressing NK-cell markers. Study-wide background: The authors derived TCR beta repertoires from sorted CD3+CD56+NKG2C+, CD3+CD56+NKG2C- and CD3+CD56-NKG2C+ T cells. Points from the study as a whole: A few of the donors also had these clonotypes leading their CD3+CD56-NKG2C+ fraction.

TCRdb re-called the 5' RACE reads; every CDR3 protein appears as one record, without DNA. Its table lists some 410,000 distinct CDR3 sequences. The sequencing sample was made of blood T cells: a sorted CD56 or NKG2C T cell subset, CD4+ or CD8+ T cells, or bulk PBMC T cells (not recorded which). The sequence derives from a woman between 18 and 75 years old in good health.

CDR3 protein: CASSPTGQVNTEAFF. The V gene is TRBV5-1, the J gene TRBJ1-1; without DNA, the TCRdb call of TRBD1 cannot be checked. Germline V gene data show CDR1 as SGHRS and CDR2 as YFSETQ. This CDR3 contains 15 residues.